A selection of T cell receptor beta chains follows, all from one sample in a study of blood T cells in healthy people across ages. TCRdb called the 5' RACE reads again in MiXCR, with one record for every CDR3 protein. Here the sample spans 730,000 or so distinct CDR3 sequences, roughly 47% being singletons. The material sequenced was blood. The receptors stem from a woman aged 60-75 years in good health. CDR3s include the opening cysteine and the closing phenylalanine or tryptophan. D genes are given only for firm matches. Clone size appears in some rows only: once, few, many, or a class for an expanded clone.

TRBJ2-7	-	TRBV6-5	TRBD2	CASSYSSLLAGDTYEQYF	TGTGCCAGCAGTTACTCGTCACTCCTAGCGGGGGATACCTACGAGCAGTACTTC
TRBJ2-5	-	TRBV6-1	-	CASSAPVETQYF	TGTGCCAGCAGTGCCCCGGTTGAGACCCAGTACTTC
TRBJ1-5	few	TRBV20-1	-	CSARAAGDGQPQHF	TGCAGTGCTAGAGCCGCGGGTGACGGTCAGCCCCAGCATTTT
TRBJ2-5	-	TRBV7-6	TRBD1	CASSQGQLTSGQYF	TGTGCCAGCAGCCAGGGACAGCTCACTAGTGGGCAGTACTTC
TRBJ2-5	few	TRBV3-1	TRBD2	CASSQQTLAGGYQETQYF	TGTGCCAGCAGCCAACAAACGTTAGCGGGGGGGTACCAAGAGACCCAGTACTTC
TRBJ2-1	few	TRBV20-1	TRBD2	CSARGGSGGAHYNEQFF	TGCAGTGCAAGAGGCGGTAGCGGGGGGGCTCACTACAATGAGCAGTTCTTC
TRBJ1-6	few	TRBV2	-	CASSRESSYNSPLHF	TGTGCCAGCAGCCGGGAGAGCTCCTATAATTCACCCCTCCACTTT
TRBJ2-7	-	TRBV7-2	TRBD2	CASSLGPGAGGPSYEQYF	TGTGCCAGCAGCTTAGGCCCCGGCGCGGGAGGGCCGTCGTACGAGCAGTACTTC
TRBJ2-3	-	TRBV25-1	TRBD2	CASSRGLAGGHRNTDTQYF	TGTGCCAGTTCCCGGGGACTAGCGGGGGGCCATAGAAACACAGATACGCAGTATTTT
TRBJ2-2	-	TRBV20-1	-	CSADLLGRGSTGELFF	TGCAGTGCAGACCTCCTGGGCAGGGGAAGTACCGGGGAGCTGTTTTTT
TRBJ2-5	-	TRBV7-2	-	CASSQAGGGVETQYF	TGTGCCAGCAGCCAGGCTGGGGGGGGCGTGGAGACCCAGTACTTC
TRBJ2-1	-	TRBV14	TRBD2	CASSQDPASGGKSSYNEQFF	TGTGCCAGCAGCCAAGATCCGGCTAGCGGGGGGAAGAGCTCCTACAATGAGCAGTTCTTC
TRBJ1-5	few	TRBV29-1	-	CSVAEANNQPQHF	TGCAGCGTTGCGGAAGCCAACAATCAGCCCCAGCATTTT
TRBJ2-6	-	TRBV20-1	-	CSNPGRRVSGANVLTF	TGCAGCAACCCGGGCAGGAGGGTCTCTGGGGCCAACGTCCTGACTTTC
TRBJ2-1	-	TRBV9	TRBD2	CASSGSGRYQTEQFF	TGTGCCAGCAGCGGTAGCGGGAGGTATCAGACTGAGCAGTTCTTC
TRBJ2-5	-	TRBV19	-	CASSGRVEETQYF	TGTGCCAGTAGTGGCAGGGTGGAAGAGACCCAGTACTTC
TRBJ2-1	-	TRBV28	-	CASSLSGDEQFF	TGTGCCAGCAGTCTGTCGGGGGATGAGCAGTTCTTC
TRBJ2-3	-	TRBV5-1	-	CARSLLPGGTDTQYF	TGCGCCCGCAGCTTGCTACCAGGAGGCACAGATACGCAGTATTTT
TRBJ2-7	-	TRBV28	TRBD2	CASSMRPRGEVKREGKYNEQYF	TGTGCCAGCAGCATGAGGCCCAGGGGAGAGGTAAAGCGGGAGGGAAAATACAATGAGCAGTACTTC
TRBJ2-5	-	TRBV2	TRBD2	CASSSGLVEQYF	TGTGCCAGCAGTTCCGGACTAGTAGAGCAGTACTTC
TRBJ2-1	-	TRBV20-1	-	CSAKRPGLLNNEQFF	TGCAGTGCAAAACGCCCGGGACTGCTTAACAATGAGCAGTTCTTC
TRBJ1-4	-	TRBV7-2	-	CASSLDASNEKLFF	TGTGCCAGCAGCTTAGACGCCAGCAATGAAAAACTGTTTTTT
TRBJ2-1	few	TRBV9	TRBD2	CASSVAPGGRVDLNEQFF	TGTGCCAGCAGCGTAGCTCCAGGCGGGAGGGTTGATCTGAATGAGCAGTTCTTC
TRBJ2-7	-	TRBV2	TRBD1	CASKQGAYEQYF	TGTGCCAGCAAGCAGGGGGCTTACGAGCAGTACTTC
TRBJ1-2	few	TRBV10-3	TRBD1	CAISGDRASYGYTF	TGTGCCATCAGTGGGGACAGGGCGAGCTATGGCTACACCTTC
TRBJ1-2	-	TRBV7-2	TRBD1	CASSPPGQYEGYTF	TGTGCCAGCAGCCCTCCGGGACAGTATGAAGGCTACACCTTC
TRBJ1-6	-	TRBV6-2/TRBV6-3	TRBD1	CASSSTGGENSPLHF	TGTGCCAGCAGTTCTACAGGGGGCGAGAATTCACCCCTCCACTTT
TRBJ2-3	few	TRBV9	TRBD2	CASSVSLLAGQTDTQYF	TGTGCCAGCAGCGTTAGCTTATTAGCGGGTCAGACAGATACGCAGTATTTT
TRBJ1-2	-	TRBV6-2/TRBV6-3	-	CASSTGRYGHTF	TGTGCCAGCAGTACAGGGAGGTATGGCCACACCTTC
TRBJ2-5	few	TRBV9	-	CASSASPPETQYF	TGTGCCAGCAGCGCCTCCCCTCCCGAGACCCAGTACTTC
TRBJ1-2	-	TRBV29-1	TRBD1	CSVDPGQGRVSYTF	TGCAGCGTTGACCCAGGACAGGGAAGGGTGAGCTACACCTTC
TRBJ2-5	-	TRBV27	TRBD1	CATKGGNRGVQETQYF	TGTGCCACCAAAGGGGGCAACAGGGGAGTCCAAGAGACCCAGTACTTC
TRBJ1-2	-	TRBV25-1	TRBD1	CASFDRGYGYTF	TGTGCCAGCTTTGACAGGGGCTATGGCTACACCTTC
TRBJ2-6	-	TRBV6-2/TRBV6-3	-	CASSYSLQAGSGANVLTF	TGTGCCAGCAGTTACTCTTTACAGGCAGGTTCTGGGGCCAACGTCCTGACTTTC
TRBJ2-7	few	TRBV6-6	-	CATRATGQVHYEQYF	TGTGCCACTCGGGCAACAGGGCAAGTCCACTACGAGCAGTACTTC
TRBJ2-1	few	TRBV15	-	CATSRDRAEQFF	TGTGCCACCAGCAGAGATCGGGCCGAGCAGTTCTTC
TRBJ2-6	-	TRBV9	-	CASSPWAVGANVPTF	-
TRBJ2-5	few	TRBV27	-	CASSGRGRETQYF	TGTGCCAGCAGTGGGAGGGGGCGTGAGACCCAGTACTTC
TRBJ1-1	-	TRBV20-1	TRBD1	CSARVGLTGFVTEAFF	TGCAGTGCTAGAGTGGGCTTGACAGGGTTCGTCACTGAAGCTTTCTTT
TRBJ2-7	-	TRBV20-1	TRBD2	CSATSGDNEQYF	TGCAGTGCTACTAGCGGGGACAATGAGCAGTACTTC
TRBJ1-6	few	TRBV12-3/TRBV12-4	-	CASSFVNRNSPLHF	TGTGCCAGCAGTTTCGTCAACCGTAATTCACCCCTCCACTTT
TRBJ2-7	-	TRBV20-1	TRBD2	CSARELAGSLYEQYF	TGCAGTGCTAGAGAACTAGCGGGATCCCTTTACGAGCAGTACTTC
TRBJ1-2	-	TRBV2	TRBD1	CASSEEGQGAYGYTF	TGTGCCAGCAGTGAGGAGGGGCAGGGGGCATACGGCTACACCTTC
TRBJ1-6	few	TRBV13	-	CASSLVGSPLHF	TGTGCCAGCAGCTTAGTGGGTTCACCCCTCCACTTT
TRBJ2-5	few	TRBV12-3/TRBV12-4	-	CASSLGGRGETQYF	TGTGCCAGCAGTTTAGGTGGGAGAGGTGAGACCCAGTACTTC
TRBJ1-4	few	TRBV3-1	-	CASSRTTNFNEKLFF	TGTGCCAGCAGCCGGACCACCAATTTTAATGAAAAACTGTTTTTT
TRBJ2-6	many	TRBV4-2	-	CASSIPTPGAGANVLTF	TGTGCCAGCAGCATACCGACCCCAGGGGCTGGGGCCAACGTCCTGACTTTC
TRBJ2-3	few	TRBV6-2/TRBV6-3	TRBD2	CASSYSSSGSPDTQYF	TGTGCCAGCAGTTACTCCTCTAGCGGGAGTCCAGATACGCAGTATTTT